A selection of T cell receptor beta chains follows, all from one sample in a study of cytomegalovirus exposure and HLA in healthy donors. Sequencing used immunoSEQ multiplex PCR; TCRdb keeps in-frame clones, though not all of them. The sample includes approximately 270,000 clones, roughly 87% of them seen just once. Sample: PBMCs. Receptors were obtained from a man aged 18 to 30 in good health and CMV-seropositive. The CDR3 runs from the conserved cysteine through the conserved F or W. The D gene is left open where the match is weak. Some rows have no size entry. The others give once, few or many, or a class for an expanded clone.

NA,NA,TRBV5-1,TRBJ1-4,TGCGCCAGCAGCCCAAGTTCAACTAATGAAAAACTGTTTTTT,CASSPSSTNEKLFF
NA,NA,TRBV5-1,TRBJ1-1,TGCGCCAGCAGCTTATTTGTTCAGGGAGGAGGCATGAACACTGAAGCTTTCTTT,CASSLFVQGGGMNTEAFF
NA,NA,TRBV7-2,TRBJ1-2,TGTGCCAGCAGCTTAGATGGCAATCGTTTAGCTAACTATGGCTACACCTTC,CASSLDGNRLANYGYTF
NA,NA,TRBV5-4,TRBJ1-1,TGTGCCAGCAGCCGCCCGGGGGGCAGGATGAACACTGAAGCTTTCTTT,CASSRPGGRMNTEAFF
NA,NA,TRBV2,TRBJ1-1,TGTGCCAGCAGTGAAGGGTGGGGTCTGGACACTGAAGCTTTCTTT,CASSEGWGLDTEAFF
NA,TRBD1,TRBV19,TRBJ2-7,TGTGCCAGTAGTGCCCCCGGGACAGGGTCCTACGAGCAGTACTTC,CASSAPGTGSYEQYF
NA,NA,TRBV25-1,TRBJ1-1,TGTGCCAGCAGCTCCTCGACAGGAAAGAACACTGAAGCTTTCTTT,CASSSSTGKNTEAFF
NA,NA,TRBV7-2,TRBJ1-2,TGTGCCAGCAGCTCGGACAGAATAGCAAGCGGCTACACCTTC,CASSSDRIASGYTF
NA,NA,TRBV27,TRBJ2-5,TGTGCCAGCAGTTCTCGGGACGGCCGTGAAGAGACCCAGTACTTC,CASSSRDGREETQYF
few,NA,TRBV7-9,TRBJ1-5,TGTGCCAGCAGCTCAGAGGGGAATCAGCCCCAGCATTTT,CASSSEGNQPQHF
NA,TRBD1,TRBV7-8,TRBJ2-5,TGTGCCAGCCGTAGACAGGGGGAAGAGACCCAGTACTTC,CASRRQGEETQYF
NA,NA,TRBV18,TRBJ2-1,TGTGCCAGCTCACGACCAGGGGACAATGAGCAGTTCTTC,CASSRPGDNEQFF
NA,TRBD1,TRBV10-2,TRBJ2-5,TGCGCCAGCAGGGGTCCGGACAGGGGCCAAGAGACCCAGTACTTC,CASRGPDRGQETQYF
NA,NA,TRBV2,TRBJ1-2,TGTGCCAGCAGTGAACTGCCGAGCTATGGCTACACCTTC,CASSELPSYGYTF
NA,TRBD2,TRBV28,TRBJ2-1,TGTGCCAGCGGGACTCTAGCGGGAGTGTGGAATGAGCAGTTCTTC,CASGTLAGVWNEQFF
NA,TRBD2,TRBV10-3,TRBJ2-7,TGTGCCATCAGTACCGTACCGGGACTAGCGGATTACGAGCAGTACTTC,CAISTVPGLADYEQYF
few,NA,TRBV19,TRBJ2-5,TGTGCCAGTAGTTCATTTAACCAAGAGACCCAGTACTTC,CASSSFNQETQYF
NA,NA,TRBV7-2,TRBJ2-2,TGTGCCAGCAGCTTAAAGCCGTCCACCGGGGAGCTGTTTTTT,CASSLKPSTGELFF
NA,NA,TRBV7-9,TRBJ2-5,TGTGCCAGCAGCTTCCACGGTCCCCAAGAGACCCAGTACTTC,CASSFHGPQETQYF